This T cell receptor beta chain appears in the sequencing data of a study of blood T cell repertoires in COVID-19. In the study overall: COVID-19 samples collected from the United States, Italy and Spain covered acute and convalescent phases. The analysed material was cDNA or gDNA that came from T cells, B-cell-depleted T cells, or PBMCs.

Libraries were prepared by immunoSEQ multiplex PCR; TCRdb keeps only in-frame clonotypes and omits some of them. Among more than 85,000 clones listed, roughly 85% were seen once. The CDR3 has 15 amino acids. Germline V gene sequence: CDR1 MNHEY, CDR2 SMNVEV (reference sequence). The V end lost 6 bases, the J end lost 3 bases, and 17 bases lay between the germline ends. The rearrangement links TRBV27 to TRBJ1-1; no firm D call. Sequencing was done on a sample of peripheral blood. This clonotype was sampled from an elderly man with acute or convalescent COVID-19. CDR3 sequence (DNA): TGTGCCAGCAGGCCCCTAGGAGCACGGGACACTGAAGCTTTCTTT. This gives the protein CASRPLGARDTEAFF.